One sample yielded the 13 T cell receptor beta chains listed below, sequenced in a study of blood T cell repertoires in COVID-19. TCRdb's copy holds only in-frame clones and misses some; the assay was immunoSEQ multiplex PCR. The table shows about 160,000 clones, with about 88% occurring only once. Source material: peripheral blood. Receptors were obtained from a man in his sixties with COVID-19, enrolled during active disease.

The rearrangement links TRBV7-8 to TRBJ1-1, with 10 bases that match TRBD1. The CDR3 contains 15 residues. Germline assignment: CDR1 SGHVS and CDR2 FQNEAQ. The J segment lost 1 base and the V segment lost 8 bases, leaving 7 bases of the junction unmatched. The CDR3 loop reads CASGRGQGGNTEAFF. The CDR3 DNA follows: TGTGCCAGCGGCCGAGGACAGGGGGGGAACACTGAAGCTTTCTTT.

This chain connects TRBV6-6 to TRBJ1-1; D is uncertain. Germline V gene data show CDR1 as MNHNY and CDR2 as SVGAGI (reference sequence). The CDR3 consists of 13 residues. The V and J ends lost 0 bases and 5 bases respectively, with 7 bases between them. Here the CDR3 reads CASSYSGETEAFF. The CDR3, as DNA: TGTGCCAGCAGTTACTCTGGGGAGACTGAAGCTTTCTTT.

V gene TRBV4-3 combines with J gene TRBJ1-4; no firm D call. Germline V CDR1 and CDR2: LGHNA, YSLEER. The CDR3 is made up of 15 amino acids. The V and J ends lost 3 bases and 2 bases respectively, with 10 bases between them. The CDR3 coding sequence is TGCGCCAGCAGCCAGACGGAGGGTACTAATGAAAAACTGTTTTTT. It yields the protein CASSQTEGTNEKLFF.

This CDR3 reads CASSLRGGDTEAFF. Here the CDR3 DNA reads TGTGCCAGCAGCTTACGGGGGGGAGATACTGAAGCTTTCTTT. The chain employs TRBV5-6 and TRBJ1-1; a weak D match, TRBD1 (5 bases). The length of the CDR3 is 14 residues. Germline assignment: CDR1 SGHDT and CDR2 YYEEEE. V was clipped by 2 bases and J by 5 bases, with 13 bases between them.

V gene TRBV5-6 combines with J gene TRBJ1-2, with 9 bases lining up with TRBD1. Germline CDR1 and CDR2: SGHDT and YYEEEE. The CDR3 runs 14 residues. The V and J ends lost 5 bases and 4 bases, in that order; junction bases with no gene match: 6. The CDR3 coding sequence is TGTGCCAGCAGACCCCGGACAGGGGCCTATGGCTACACCTTC. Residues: CASRPRTGAYGYTF.

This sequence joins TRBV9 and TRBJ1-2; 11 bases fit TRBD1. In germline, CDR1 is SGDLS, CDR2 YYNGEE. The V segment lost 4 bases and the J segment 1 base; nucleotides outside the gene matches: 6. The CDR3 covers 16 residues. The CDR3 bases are TGTGCCAGCAGCACAAGGACAGGGGGCGGTAACTATGGCTACACCTTC. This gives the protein CASSTRTGGGNYGYTF.

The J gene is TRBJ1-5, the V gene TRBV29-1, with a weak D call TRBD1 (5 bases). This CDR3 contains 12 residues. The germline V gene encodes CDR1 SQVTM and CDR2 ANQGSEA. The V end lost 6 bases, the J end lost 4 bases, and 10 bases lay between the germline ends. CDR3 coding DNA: TGCAGCGTAGGACAAGTAAATCAGCCCCAGCATTTT. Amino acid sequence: CSVGQVNQPQHF.

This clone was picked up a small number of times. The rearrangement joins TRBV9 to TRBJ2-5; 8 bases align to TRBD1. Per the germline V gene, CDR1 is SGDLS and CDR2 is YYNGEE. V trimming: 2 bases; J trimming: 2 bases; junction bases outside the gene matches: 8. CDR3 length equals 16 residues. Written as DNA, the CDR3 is TGTGCCAGCAGCGTCGGACAGGGCCAATTTCAAGAGACCCAGTACTTC. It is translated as CASSVGQGQFQETQYF.

The CDR3 nucleotides read TGTGCCTGGATCCGTACAGGGAACACTGAAGCTTTCTTT. This translates into CAWIRTGNTEAFF. V usage is TRBV30 and J usage is TRBJ1-1; possible D gene TRBD1, 5 bases. V lost 4 bases, J lost 1 base, and 10 bases lay in between. This CDR3 is built from 13 residues. CDR1 is GTSNPN and CDR2 is SVGIG in the germline V gene (reference sequence).

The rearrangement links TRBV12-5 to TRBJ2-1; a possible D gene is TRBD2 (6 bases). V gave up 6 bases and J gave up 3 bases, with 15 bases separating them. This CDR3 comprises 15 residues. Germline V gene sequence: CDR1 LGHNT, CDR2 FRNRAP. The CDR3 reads CASGTRDLYYNEQFF. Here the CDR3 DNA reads TGTGCTAGTGGAACACGGGACTTATACTACAATGAGCAGTTCTTC.

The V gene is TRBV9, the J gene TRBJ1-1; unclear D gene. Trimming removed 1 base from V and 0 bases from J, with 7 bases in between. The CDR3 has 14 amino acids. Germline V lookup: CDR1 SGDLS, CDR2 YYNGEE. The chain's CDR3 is CASSVLSLNTEAFF. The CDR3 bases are TGTGCCAGCAGCGTATTGAGCTTGAACACTGAAGCTTTCTTT.

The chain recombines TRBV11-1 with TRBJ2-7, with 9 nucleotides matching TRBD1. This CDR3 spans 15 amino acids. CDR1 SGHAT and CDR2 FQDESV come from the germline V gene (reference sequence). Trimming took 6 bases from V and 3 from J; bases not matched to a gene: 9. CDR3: CASRTTGTGIYEQYF. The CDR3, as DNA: TGTGCCAGCAGGACCACCGGGACAGGGATCTACGAGCAGTACTTC.

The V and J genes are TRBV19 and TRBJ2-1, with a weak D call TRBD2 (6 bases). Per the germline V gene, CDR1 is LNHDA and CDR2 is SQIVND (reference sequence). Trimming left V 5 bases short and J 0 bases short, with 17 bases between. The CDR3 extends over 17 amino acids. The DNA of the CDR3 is TGTGCCAGTAGTGCCGGTCTTGCGGGGAACTCCTACAATGAGCAGTTCTTC. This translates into CASSAGLAGNSYNEQFF.